The next 7 T cell receptor beta chains were all read from a single sample in a study of response to subunit inactivated influenza vaccine. A single record per CDR3 protein comes from TCRdb applying MiXCR to the RT-PCR reads. The data hold about 540,000 distinct CDR3 sequences, with around a quarter observed a single time. In addition, the sample was reused for a study of T cells expressing NK-cell markers. This second study notes: The authors generated TCR beta cDNA through 5'RACE template switching with UMIs.

The sample consisted of CD4+ T cells sorted from PBMCs, taken 11 to 12 days after vaccination. All receptors come from a man aged 50-59 years who received an inactivated influenza vaccine.

There are a few counts of this clonotype. This chain joins TRBV7-8 and TRBJ1-6, with D hard to call. Germline V gives CDR1 SGHVS, CDR2 FQNEAQ. V lost 6 bases and J 5 bases, leaving 14 bases between the germline ends. The CDR3 loop spans 15 amino acids. CDR3 protein: CASRLIRLDNSPLHF. CDR3 DNA: TGTGCCAGCAGACTTATTAGGCTGGATAATTCACCCCTCCACTTT. The whole variable domain, filled in from reference TRBV7-8 and TRBJ1-6, reads GAGVSQSPRYKVAKRGQDVALRCDPISGHVSLFWYQQALGQGPEFLTYFQNEAQLDKSGLPSDRFFAERPEGSVSTLKIQRTQQEDSAVYLCASRLIRLDNSPLHFGNGTRLTVT.

The sample holds a few counts of this clonotype. V is TRBV12-3 or TRBV12-4 and J is TRBJ2-1; TRBD1 matches 8 bases. CDR3 length: 15 amino acids. J was trimmed by 3 bases and V by 6 bases; bases with no gene match: 7. The CDR3 DNA follows: TGTGCCAGCAGACCCGGGACAGGAGGCTACAATGAGCAGTTCTTC. This codes for CASRPGTGGYNEQFF.

The chain employs TRBV20-1 and TRBJ1-5, with a tentative D call TRBD1 (5 bases). In germline, CDR1 is DFQATT, CDR2 SNEGSKA (reference sequence). The CDR3 runs 14 residues. Trimming left V 6 bases short and J 3 bases short, with 15 bases between. The CDR3 region has the DNA TGCAGTGCAGTGCTAGGGACGGACAATCAGCCCCAGCATTTT. This codes for CSAVLGTDNQPQHF.

The table lists this clonotype with many counts. The rearrangement links TRBV12-3 or TRBV12-4 to TRBJ1-1; unclear D gene. Trimming stripped 6 bases from V and 10 bases from J, with 15 bases between. The CDR3 extends over 12 amino acids. The CDR3 is CASSLTRTSAFF. CDR3 bases: TGTGCCAGCAGCCTAACGCGGACGTCAGCTTTCTTT.

V usage is TRBV30 and J usage is TRBJ2-2; D is ambiguous. The CDR3 is made up of 16 amino acids. Per germline, CDR1 GTSNPN and CDR2 SVGIG (reference sequence). V was pared by 0 bases and J by 0 bases, with 11 bases between. CDR3: CAWSVVVPANTGELFF. For the CDR3, the DNA is TGTGCCTGGAGTGTAGTAGTCCCGGCGAACACCGGGGAGCTGTTTTTT.

The chain carries TRBV7-2 and TRBJ2-2; 9 nucleotides agree with TRBD1. V dropped 5 bases and J dropped 5; count of bases not matched to a gene: 6. Germline V lookup: CDR1 SGHTA, CDR2 FQGNSA. CDR3 size: 15 residues. CDR3 nucleotide sequence: TGTGCCAGCAGCGTGGCACAGGGGGCGACCGGGGAGCTGTTTTTT. Translated: CASSVAQGATGELFF.

The V and J genes are TRBV20-1 and TRBJ2-7, with 7 bases matching TRBD1. The germline V gene has CDR1 DFQATT and CDR2 SNEGSKA (reference sequence). There are 13 residues in the CDR3. The trim removed 3 bases at V and 2 bases at J, leaving 4 bases unmatched. CDR3 bases: TGCAGTGCTAGTCGGGACAGCGCCTACGAGCAGTACTTC. Its protein is CSASRDSAYEQYF.